The 30 T cell receptor beta chains listed next were all sequenced from one sample in a study of immune evolution from preneoplasia to lung adenocarcinoma. TCRdb's copy holds only in-frame clones and misses some; the assay was immunoSEQ multiplex PCR. The table has thousands of clones, roughly 79% seen once. The source material was FFPE adjacent normal lung tissue. The receptor source for this set is an older donor with lung adenocarcinoma.

V gene TRBV18 combines with J gene TRBJ1-6; 8 nucleotides align to TRBD1. The CDR3 extends over 15 amino acids. Germline CDR1 KGHSH, CDR2 LQKENI. V gave up 3 bases and J gave up 9 bases; unmatched junction bases: 7. The CDR3 loop reads CASSPGQGIGSPLHF. Here the CDR3 DNA reads TGTGCCAGCTCACCCGGACAGGGCATCGGTTCACCCCTCCACTTT.

The chain carries TRBV7-9 and TRBJ2-7; TRBD2 agrees at 7 bases. There are 16 residues in the CDR3. Germline CDR1 is SEHNR and CDR2 is FQNEAQ (reference sequence). Germline trimming cut 1 base from V and 2 bases from J; bases unmatched to any gene: 8. CDR3 nucleotide sequence: TGTGCCAGCAGCTTAGGGTCGGGGGGTCCTACCTACGAGCAGTACTTC. Translated: CASSLGSGGPTYEQYF.

The chain uses TRBV10-2 and TRBJ1-6; D remains ambiguous. Trimming removed 4 bases from V and 5 bases from J, with 9 bases in between. CDR1 and CDR2 from the germline V gene are WSHSY and SAAADI. CDR3 length: 14 amino acids. CDR3 nucleotides: TGCGCCAGCAGTGTCCGACGTAATAATTCACCCCTCCACTTT. Protein product: CASSVRRNNSPLHF.

The chain employs TRBV5-6 and TRBJ2-7, with 14 nucleotides matching TRBD2. Germline-derived CDR1 and CDR2 are SGHDT and YYEEEE. This CDR3 has 15 amino acids. V shed 3 bases, J shed 3 bases, and the junction held 2 bases outside the gene matches. The CDR3 coding sequence is TGTGCCAGCAGCTCCGGACTAGCGGGAGGCTACGAGCAGTACTTC. This gives the protein CASSSGLAGGYEQYF.

This rearrangement joins TRBV10-3 to TRBJ1-4, with 8 positions matching TRBD1. Trimming cost V 6 bases and J 4 bases; bases outside gene matches: 7. This CDR3 contains 15 residues. Germline lookup yields CDR1 ENHRY and CDR2 SYGVKD. CDR3 bases: TGTGCCATCAGCCGACAGGGGAAGGGTAATGAAAAACTGTTTTTT. The encoded protein is CAISRQGKGNEKLFF.

J is TRBJ2-7 and V is TRBV2; D might be TRBD1 or TRBD2, each matching 6 bases. V shed 4 bases and J shed 6 bases, with 19 bases lying between them. CDR1 SNHLY and CDR2 FYNNEI come from the germline V gene. The length of the CDR3 is 15 residues. This CDR3 reads CASSGVDRGAAEQYF. Written as DNA, the CDR3 is TGTGCCAGCAGTGGGGTAGATAGGGGGGCGGCCGAGCAGTACTTC. Full variable domain (remainder filled in from reference TRBV2 and TRBJ2-7): EPEVTQTPSHQVTQMGQEVILRCVPISNHLYFYWYRQILGQKVEFLVSFYNNEISEKSEIFDDQFSVERPDGSNFTLKIRSTKLEDSAMYFCASSGVDRGAAEQYFGPGTRLTVT.

This clone occurred once. This sequence joins TRBV4-2 and TRBJ1-3; D perhaps matches TRBD1 (6 bases). Germline-derived CDR1 and CDR2 are LGHNA and YNFKEQ. The V end was cut by 5 bases, the J end by 2 bases, with 13 bases between. The CDR3 runs 15 residues. CDR3 coding DNA: TGTGCCAGCAGCGAAACAGGGCTGACTGGAAACACCATATATTTT. It translates to CASSETGLTGNTIYF.

The count of this clone is one. This sequence joins TRBV18 and TRBJ2-3, with 8 bases identical to TRBD2. Looked up from germline, CDR1 is KGHSH and CDR2 is LQKENI. The V gene end was trimmed by 3 bases and the J gene end by 5 bases; junction bases not matched to a gene: 7. The CDR3 has 15 residues. CDR3 loop: CASSPLAGLGDTQYF. The DNA for the CDR3 is TGTGCCAGCTCACCGCTAGCGGGCCTTGGAGATACGCAGTATTTT.

This clone occurred a few times. The chain has TRBV2 and TRBJ2-7; D is perhaps TRBD1 (5 bases). The germline V gene has CDR1 SNHLY and CDR2 FYNNEI. Trimming stripped 11 bases from V and 0 bases from J, with 11 bases between. The CDR3 runs to 12 residues. DNA of the CDR3: TGTGCCGATAGGGGCACCTCCTACGAGCAGTACTTC. Encoded protein: CADRGTSYEQYF.

The chain couples TRBV6-5 to TRBJ2-1, with 12 bases that match TRBD1. With 3 bases clipped from V and 9 bases from J, the junction kept 6 bases outside the gene matches. The CDR3 is 15 amino acids. CDR1 is MNHEY, CDR2 SVGAGI, per germline. Here the CDR3 DNA reads TGTGCCAGCAGTTATCCGGGACAGGGGGCAGGTGAGCAGTTCTTC. Encoded protein: CASSYPGQGAGEQFF.

DNA of the CDR3: TGCAGCGTTGCCCCCAGGGGGGTCAATGAGCAGTTCTTC. Amino acid sequence: CSVAPRGVNEQFF. The rearrangement uses TRBV29-1 and TRBJ2-1, with TRBD1 as a possible D gene (7 bases). The germline CDR1 and CDR2 sequences are SQVTM and ANQGSEA. Trimming took off 4 bases at V and 6 bases at J, with 13 bases between the two ends. The CDR3 runs to 13 residues.

J is TRBJ1-4 and V is TRBV9; D unclear. The CDR3 covers 15 residues. The germline V and J ends were trimmed by 4 bases and 5 bases, with 15 bases remaining between them. Per the germline V gene, CDR1 is SGDLS and CDR2 is YYNGEE. Here the CDR3 DNA reads TGTGCCAGCAGCCCCCCCGGTGCTAACAATGAAAAACTGTTTTTT. Translated: CASSPPGANNEKLFF. Variable domain in full (rest from reference TRBV9 and TRBJ1-4): DSGVTQTPKHLITATGQRVTLRCSPRSGDLSVYWYQQSLDQGLQFLIQYYNGEERAKGNILERFSAQQFPDLHSELNLSSLELGDSALYFCASSPPGANNEKLFFGSGTQLSVL.

This clone was seen only a few times. Germline and junction disagree at one end, which may indicate a read error. The chain couples TRBV20-1 to TRBJ2-1; D unresolved. Germline CDR1 is DFQATT and CDR2 is SNEGSKA (reference sequence). The length of the CDR3 is 10 residues. The CDR3 loop is CSAGDGWQFF. In DNA, the CDR3 is TGCAGTGCTGGAGATGGCTGGCAGTTCTTC.

The V and J genes are TRBV27 and TRBJ1-2; possible D gene TRBD1, 5 bases. This CDR3 has 13 residues. V gave up 5 bases and J gave up 4 bases, with 11 bases separating them. Germline V gene lookup returns CDR1 MNHEY and CDR2 SMNVEV (reference sequence). DNA of the CDR3: TGTGCCAGCAGTGGGGCCGCACGCTATGGCTACACCTTC. As protein: CASSGAARYGYTF.

The chain has TRBV5-1 and TRBJ2-1, with TRBD2 matching 10 bases. The CDR3 consists of 15 residues. CDR1 SGHRS and CDR2 YFSETQ come from the germline V gene. The trim removed 7 bases at V and 8 bases at J, leaving 12 bases unmatched. The CDR3 nucleotides are TGCGCCAGCGATATCTTGGCTAGCGGGAGCCATGAGCAGTTCTTC. Translation: CASDILASGSHEQFF.

The J gene is TRBJ2-5, the V gene TRBV7-9; tentative D call: TRBD1 (5 bases). TRBJ2-7 explains the end of the DNA better; the J call may be wrong. The CDR3 runs 17 residues. Per the germline V gene, CDR1 is SEHNR and CDR2 is FQNEAQ (reference sequence). The CDR3 DNA sequence: TGTGCCAGCAGCTTAATACCCCCAGGTCGACAGACCTACGAGCAGTACTTC. As protein: CASSLIPPGRQTYEQYF.

This chain joins TRBV5-1 and TRBJ2-1; TRBD2 agrees at 11 bases. After removal of 3 bases from V and 8 bases from J, the junction contained 13 bases not matched to a gene. CDR1 is SGHRS, CDR2 YFSETQ, per germline. The CDR3 length is 17 residues. Here the CDR3 reads CASSSYSLAGGTDEQFF. The DNA of the CDR3 is TGCGCCAGCAGCTCCTACTCCTTAGCGGGAGGGACCGATGAGCAGTTCTTC.

The chain carries TRBV9 and TRBJ2-1; 8 positions match TRBD1. The V and J ends lost 5 bases and 10 bases, in that order; junction bases with no gene match: 5. Germline CDR1 and CDR2: SGDLS and YYNGEE. CDR3 size: 12 residues. The CDR3 DNA sequence: TGTGCCAGCAGTTCAGGGGGCTGGGAGCAGTTCTTC. Protein: CASSSGGWEQFF.

The chain carries TRBV6-5 and TRBJ1-1; D not certain. V was shortened by 2 bases and J by 5 bases, with 15 bases between the two germline ends. The CDR3 sequence is 15 residues long. The germline gives CDR1 MNHEY, CDR2 SVGAGI. CDR3 DNA: TGTGCCAGCAGTTACCTCTTAAAAGGGAGGACTGAAGCTTTCTTT. Translated: CASSYLLKGRTEAFF.

The rearrangement joins TRBV15 to TRBJ1-5, with D unclear. The V end lost 0 bases, the J end lost 9 bases, and 15 bases lay between the germline ends. The CDR3 sequence is 15 residues long. Looked up from germline, CDR1 is LNHNV and CDR2 is YYDKDF (reference sequence). CDR3 coding DNA: TGTGCCACCAGCAGAGAGGGCGGATCTATTCCGCCCCAGCATTTT. Its protein product is CATSREGGSIPPQHF.

V and J are TRBV7-6 and TRBJ2-7; D not certain. Looked up from germline, CDR1 is SGHVS and CDR2 is FNYEAQ. V gave up 5 bases and J gave up 0 bases, with 2 bases separating them. This CDR3 has 11 residues. Here the CDR3 reads CASSDSYEQYF. The DNA of the CDR3 is TGTGCCAGCAGCGACTCCTACGAGCAGTACTTC.

The V call is TRBV20-1, the J call TRBJ1-1; the D gene is possibly TRBD1 (5 bases). V dropped 1 base and J dropped 10 bases, with 10 bases sitting between them. Per the germline V gene, CDR1 is DFQATT and CDR2 is SNEGSKA (reference sequence). CDR3 length: 11 amino acids. CDR3 amino acids: CSARAPGGAFF. CDR3 DNA sequence: TGCAGTGCTAGAGCCCCGGGGGGAGCTTTCTTT.

The V gene is TRBV11-3, the J gene TRBJ2-5; D not resolved. The CDR3 spans 11 residues. Looked up from germline, CDR1 is SGHNT and CDR2 is YENEEA. V dropped 5 bases and J dropped 5 bases, with 6 bases sitting between them. The DNA for the CDR3 is TGTGCCAGCAGCCCGCGGGAGACCCAGTACTTC. Its translation is CASSPRETQYF.

V usage is TRBV7-9 and J usage is TRBJ2-1, with 12 bases identical to TRBD2. The CDR3 is 15 residues long. Germline lookup yields CDR1 SEHNR and CDR2 FQNEAQ (reference sequence). The V and J ends lost 4 bases and 10 bases, in that order; junction bases with no gene match: 8. The DNA for the CDR3 is TGTGCCAGCAGCTCCAGACTAGCGGGAGCCCGAGAGCAGTTCTTC. This sequence encodes CASSSRLAGAREQFF.

The rearrangement joins TRBV9 to TRBJ2-1; 10 bases agree with TRBD2. Per germline, CDR1 SGDLS and CDR2 YYNGEE. This CDR3 has 15 amino acids. The V and J ends lost 6 bases and 3 bases, in that order; junction bases with no gene match: 6. CDR3 sequence reads: CASNLAGVLYNEQFF. CDR3 in DNA: TGTGCCAGCAACCTAGCGGGAGTCCTCTACAATGAGCAGTTCTTC.

This chain connects TRBV29-1 to TRBJ2-1; TRBD2 agrees at 10 bases. Germline CDR1 reads SQVTM; CDR2 reads ANQGSEA. The CDR3 sequence is 16 residues long. The V and J ends lost 2 bases and 6 bases, in that order; junction bases with no gene match: 10. CDR3 in DNA: TGCAGCGTTGAAATGGAGATTAGCGGGGGGCTCAATGAGCAGTTCTTC. The encoded protein is CSVEMEISGGLNEQFF.

This sequence joins TRBV28 and TRBJ2-7, with D possibly being TRBD2 (6 bases). V lost 6 bases and J lost 4, with 10 bases in between. Per the germline V gene, CDR1 is MDHEN and CDR2 is SYDVKM. The CDR3 runs to 12 residues. CDR3 residues: CASSILAYEQYF. The DNA for the CDR3 is TGTGCCAGCAGCATACTAGCTTACGAGCAGTACTTC.

The chain carries TRBV30 and TRBJ2-1; 7 positions agree with TRBD2. The CDR3 loop spans 13 amino acids. The V gene end was trimmed by 4 bases and the J gene end by 3 bases; junction bases not matched to a gene: 3. CDR1 is GTSNPN, CDR2 SVGIG, per germline (reference sequence). CDR3 amino acids: CAWIQRGYNEQFF. In DNA form, the CDR3 reads TGTGCCTGGATCCAGCGGGGCTACAATGAGCAGTTCTTC.

V is TRBV28 and J is TRBJ1-5, with 9 bases fitting TRBD1. Germline values: CDR1 MDHEN, CDR2 SYDVKM. With 6 bases clipped from V and 5 bases from J, the junction kept 8 bases outside the gene matches. The CDR3 is 15 residues long. The CDR3 spells CASSSGTGPDQPQHF. The CDR3 nucleotides read TGTGCCAGCAGCAGCGGGACAGGGCCGGATCAGCCCCAGCATTTT.

The rearrangement links TRBV27 to TRBJ2-1, with a tentative D call TRBD1 (6 bases). Trimming took off 5 bases at V and 5 bases at J, with 13 bases between the two ends. CDR1 is MNHEY, CDR2 SMNVEV, per germline (reference sequence). This CDR3 spans 14 amino acids. The CDR3 sequence: CASSVRDTDNEQFF. DNA of the CDR3: TGTGCCAGCAGTGTCAGGGACACCGACAATGAGCAGTTCTTC.